This T cell receptor (beta chain) is drawn from a study of cytomegalovirus exposure and HLA in healthy donors. This CDR3 contains 15 residues. The V end lost 6 bases, the J end lost 0 bases, and 14 bases lay between the germline ends. The germline CDR1 and CDR2 sequences are LNHDA and SQIVND (reference sequence). In the PCR, 60 Vbeta and 13 Jbeta primers were used. Data came from immunoSEQ multiplex PCR; TCRdb stores just in-frame clones and leaves some out. This sample yields 200,000 to 250,000 clones, of which approximately 84% are seen a single time; approximately 0.5% belongs to the top ten. This chain uses TRBV19 with TRBJ1-1; tentative D call: TRBD1 (5 bases). Material: PBMCs. The TCR comes from a woman in her 40s in good health and CMV-seronegative. The CDR3 DNA reads as TGTGCCAGTAGCCAGCCGACAGCTTTGAACACTGAAGCTTTCTTT. It translates to CASSQPTALNTEAFF.